The sequence of this T cell receptor (beta chain) was determined in a study of blood T cell repertoires in COVID-19. Across the whole study: T cells, B-cell-depleted T cells, or PBMCs supplied cDNA or gDNA.

Authors' processing steps: Nucleated cell number was recorded as an estimate derived from reference gene primer amplification. Produced via immunoSEQ multiplex PCR; TCRdb's table is partial and in-frame only. The V and J calls and clone size come from that table; D and trimming were worked out from the DNA. The sample carries some 190,000 clones, about 88% recorded once. The CDR3 extends over 14 amino acids. The ends lost 1 base at V and 9 bases at J; junction bases unmatched: 5. Germline CDR1 reads SGHTA; CDR2 reads FQGNSA. This clone was observed a few times. V and J are TRBV7-2 and TRBJ1-5; TRBD1 matches 8 bases. This TCR was recovered from a human donor in a cohort sampled during active COVID-19. Sequencing used peripheral blood. The CDR3 region has the DNA TGTGCCAGCAGCTTAGGACAGGGGTATCTGCCCCAGCATTTT. Translating gives CASSLGQGYLPQHF.